Listed below are T cell receptor beta chains from one sample, sequenced in a study of T cells after posttransplantation cyclophosphamide. The table came from immunoSEQ multiplex PCR; TCRdb's copy has only in-frame clones and leaves some out. The sample holds 15,000 to 20,000 clones; around 84% are singletons and the top ten take around 30%. The sequences come from PBMCs, collected after allogeneic stem cell transplant with calcineurin inhibitor and methotrexate. The receptor source for this set is a female patient between 18 and 35 years old who received an allogeneic stem cell transplant from an unrelated donor, was CMV-positive, and had acute and chronic GVHD. The T cells may partly be graft donor cells. CDR3s include the opening cysteine and the closing phenylalanine or tryptophan. A D gene is named only where the DNA matches it firmly.

- | TRBJ1-3 | TRBV29-1 | TGCAGCGTCAACTCTGGAAACACCATATATTTT | CSVNSGNTIYF
- | TRBJ1-1 | TRBV5-5 | TGTGCCAGCAGCCGTCGTAACACTGAAGCTTTCTTT | CASSRRNTEAFF
TRBD2 | TRBJ2-1 | TRBV2 | TGTGCCAGCAGTGACGACTCACTAGCGGGAGTTACCTCTGAGCAGTTCTTC | CASSDDSLAGVTSEQFF
TRBD2 | TRBJ2-1 | TRBV11-2 | TGTGCCAGCAGCTCCCGGACTAGTTCTTCCTACAATGAGCAGTTCTTC | CASSSRTSSSYNEQFF
TRBD2 | TRBJ2-1 | TRBV6-6 | TGTGCCAGCAGTTTTGGACTAGATCCAATCAATGAGCAGTTCTTC | CASSFGLDPINEQFF
- | TRBJ2-5 | TRBV29-1 | TGCAGCGTTGAAAGGGGGGGCACAGAGACCCAGTACTTC | CSVERGGTETQYF
TRBD1 | TRBJ2-1 | TRBV4-1 | TGCGCCAGCAGCCAAGAAGAAGAGGGCCGGACAGGGCAGTTCTTC | CASSQEEEGRTGQFF
TRBD2 | TRBJ2-5 | TRBV7-9 | TGTGCCAGCAGCTTCCGGGCACTAGCGGGAGGAGGAGAGACCCAGTACTTC | CASSFRALAGGGETQYF
TRBD1 | TRBJ2-7 | TRBV11-2 | TGTGCCAGCAGCTTAGTCCAAGGGACAGGGGTCGAGCAGTACTTC | CASSLVQGTGVEQYF
TRBD2 | TRBJ2-1 | TRBV5-1 | TGCGCCAGCAGCTTGGACTTCTTTAGCGGGAGATCCTACAATGAGCAGTTCTTC | CASSLDFFSGRSYNEQFF
- | TRBJ2-1 | TRBV11-2 | TGTGCCAGCAGCTTAGATAGCGGACCCGAGCCCTACAATGAGCAGTTCTTC | CASSLDSGPEPYNEQFF
- | TRBJ2-1 | TRBV7-9 | TGTGCCAGCAGCCTCTTAGGAGTGGGCTACAATGAGCAGTTCTTC | CASSLLGVGYNEQFF
TRBD1 | TRBJ1-2 | TRBV18 | TGTGCCAGCTCACCCCGGGACAGGGCTAGCTATGGCTACACCTTC | CASSPRDRASYGYTF
TRBD1 | TRBJ2-2 | TRBV28 | TGTGCCAGCAGTTTTACGACAGGGTTGAAGTGGAACACCGGGGAGCTGTTTTTT | CASSFTTGLKWNTGELFF
- | TRBJ2-4 | TRBV6-1 | TGTGCCAGCAGTGAAAGCCCTCTGGGAGGGGGATCGGGAAACATTCAGTACTTC | CASSESPLGGGSGNIQYF
- | TRBJ2-5 | TRBV10-3 | TGTGCCATCAGTGGGTCCGACCATCCGGGAACCGAGGCCTCTCAAGAGACCCAGTACTTC | CAISGSDHPGTEASQETQYF
TRBD2 | TRBJ2-3 | TRBV29-1 | TGCAGCGTTGCGGGGGGAAGGACTAGCGAAAGCACAGATACGCAGTATTTT | CSVAGGRTSESTDTQYF
- | TRBJ2-7 | TRBV5-5 | TGTGCCAGCAGCCCGAGACAGGCCCCCTACGAGCAGTACTTC | CASSPRQAPYEQYF
- | TRBJ2-3 | TRBV7-6 | TGTGCCAGCAGCGAAACTAGTCTTAACACAGATACGCAGTATTTT | CASSETSLNTDTQYF
- | TRBJ2-2 | TRBV28 | TGTGCCAGCAGTGCCCCACAGGGATTCAACACCGGGGAGCTGTTTTTT | CASSAPQGFNTGELFF
- | TRBJ1-1 | TRBV28 | TGTGCCAGCAGCCCCGTTTGGGCCACTGAAGCTTTCTTT | CASSPVWATEAFF
- | TRBJ1-3 | TRBV6-1 | TGTGCCAGCAGTGATTACTCTGGAAACACCATATATTTT | CASSDYSGNTIYF
- | TRBJ2-3 | TRBV28 | TGTGCCAGCAGAACCGGGACAACACCTACAGATACGCAGTATTTT | CASRTGTTPTDTQYF